What follows are 9 T cell receptor beta chains derived from one specimen sequenced in a study of early T cells in non-severe SARS-CoV-2 infection. TCRdb used MiXCR to reprocess the 5' RACE reads, holding one entry per CDR3 protein. The sample holds some 38,000 distinct CDR3 sequences, less than 7% seen once. Specimen: whole blood, collected at baseline. Receptors originate from an adult who was a healthcare worker with PCR-confirmed SARS-CoV-2 infection or an uninfected control (not recorded which).

This clonotype has more than one count but fewer than ten. This chain uses TRBV4-1 with TRBJ1-6; D ambiguous. The germline V gene encodes CDR1 MGHRA and CDR2 YSYEKL. V lost 1 base and J lost 0, with 7 bases in between. The CDR3 length is 16 residues. In DNA form, the CDR3 reads TGCGCCAGCAGCCAAGCCGGGAGCTCCTATAATTCACCCCTCCACTTT. Protein: CASSQAGSSYNSPLHF.

This clonotype was detected many times. V usage is TRBV29-1 and J usage is TRBJ2-3; D assignment may be TRBD1 or TRBD2 (5 bases each). CDR1 is SQVTM and CDR2 is ANQGSEA in the germline V gene. Trimming pared 4 bases from V and 6 bases from J, leaving 20 bases between. The CDR3 sequence is 15 residues long. CDR3 coding DNA: TGCAGCGTTGCCCCAAGGGGCGGGCTAAGGGATACGCAGTATTTT. Translation: CSVAPRGGLRDTQYF.

This clonotype has at least ten counts. The chain is built from TRBV24-1 and TRBJ1-1, with a tentative D call TRBD1 (5 bases). Germline values: CDR1 KGHDR, CDR2 SFDVKD. The CDR3 runs 13 residues. V lost 7 bases and J 4 bases, leaving 12 bases between the germline ends. The chain's CDR3 is CATRPQGATEAFF. In DNA, the CDR3 is TGTGCCACCAGACCCCAGGGAGCCACTGAAGCTTTCTTT.

This clonotype was seen many times. V usage is TRBV19 and J usage is TRBJ1-5; no definite D call. Germline-derived CDR1 and CDR2 are LNHDA and SQIVND (reference sequence). This CDR3 is 12 amino acids long. V lost 7 bases and J lost 5, with 9 bases in between. The CDR3 protein is CASKGDHQPQHF. CDR3 DNA sequence: TGTGCCAGTAAGGGAGACCATCAGCCCCAGCATTTT.

This clonotype has ten or more counts. The chain couples TRBV7-8 to TRBJ2-2, with D perhaps matching TRBD2 (6 bases). Trimming removed 1 base from V and 13 bases from J, with 10 bases in between. The CDR3 totals 12 residues. Germline V lookup: CDR1 SGHVS, CDR2 FQNEAQ. This CDR3 is CASSLDGGRLFF. The CDR3 DNA is TGTGCCAGCAGCTTAGACGGGGGACGGCTGTTTTTT.

This clonotype was seen many times. The chain links TRBV20-1 to TRBJ2-3; the D gene is possibly TRBD2 (6 bases). The V and J ends lost 3 bases and 5 bases respectively, with 9 bases between them. Looked up from germline, CDR1 is DFQATT and CDR2 is SNEGSKA (reference sequence). The CDR3 has 12 amino acids. CDR3 amino acids: CSASTEGDTQYF. DNA of the CDR3: TGCAGTGCTAGTACGGAGGGAGATACGCAGTATTTT.

This clonotype has ten or more counts. V is TRBV27 and J is TRBJ2-7, with 7 bases that match TRBD1. Losses at the gene ends were 4 bases for V and 3 bases for J; bases not matched to a gene: 9. The germline gives CDR1 MNHEY, CDR2 SMNVEV (reference sequence). This CDR3 is 15 amino acids long. The CDR3 loop is CASSSSSQGIYEQYF. The CDR3 nucleotides read TGTGCCAGCAGTTCCTCCTCACAGGGGATCTACGAGCAGTACTTC.

The CDR3 bases are TGCGCCAGCAAGGAGGGTGCCACCGGGGAGCTGTTTTTT. As protein: CASKEGATGELFF. The V gene is TRBV5-1, the J gene TRBJ2-2; TRBD2 is a possible D gene (6 bases). The CDR3 covers 13 residues. CDR1 and CDR2 (germline): SGHRS, YFSETQ. V was shortened by 6 bases and J by 4 bases, with 10 bases between the two germline ends.

The chain couples TRBV11-3 to TRBJ2-3; 7 positions agree with TRBD2. Germline V gene lookup returns CDR1 SGHNT and CDR2 YENEEA. The CDR3 is 15 residues long. The J segment lost 3 bases and the V segment lost 3 bases, leaving 6 bases of the junction unmatched. This CDR3 reads CASSLGGSMTDTQYF. In DNA, the CDR3 is TGTGCCAGCAGCTTGGGCGGGAGTATGACAGATACGCAGTATTTT.